These 5 T cell receptor beta chains originate from one sample sequenced in a study of cytomegalovirus exposure and HLA in healthy donors. Primers for the PCR totalled 60 Vbeta and 13 Jbeta. Repertoires were generated with immunoSEQ multiplex PCR, while TCRdb's copy carries only in-frame clones and drops some. This sample yields about 130,000 clones, of which 70% to 85% are seen a single time; 3% to 4.5% belongs to the top ten. The specimen was PBMCs. These receptors originate from a man aged 35 to 55 in good health and CMV-seropositive.

This clone was seen more than once but under ten times. The rearrangement links TRBV30 to TRBJ1-1; 7 bases align to TRBD1. J was trimmed by 5 bases and V by 1 base; bases with no gene match: 10. This CDR3 contains 15 residues. Germline V gene lookup returns CDR1 GTSNPN and CDR2 SVGIG (reference sequence). CDR3 in DNA: TGTGCCTGGAGTGCCATTTTTAGGGGGCCTACTGAAGCTTTCTTT. Residues: CAWSAIFRGPTEAFF.

This sequence joins TRBV7-8 and TRBJ1-3; tentatively, D is TRBD1 (5 bases). V lost 4 bases and J 0 bases, leaving 10 bases between the germline ends. This CDR3 is built from 15 residues. Germline V gene sequence: CDR1 SGHVS, CDR2 FQNEAQ. CDR3 DNA: TGTGCCAGCAGCTGGGGGGAGAGCTCTGGAAACACCATATATTTT. It is translated as CASSWGESSGNTIYF. Full variable domain (rest looked up from reference TRBV7-8 and TRBJ1-3): GAGVSQSPRYKVAKRGQDVALRCDPISGHVSLFWYQQALGQGPEFLTYFQNEAQLDKSGLPSDRFFAERPEGSVSTLKIQRTQQEDSAVYLCASSWGESSGNTIYFGEGSWLTVV.

V gene TRBV11-2 combines with J gene TRBJ2-5, with TRBD2 matching over 12 bases. Germline V gene sequence: CDR1 SGHAT, CDR2 FQNNGV. The V segment lost 5 bases and the J segment 4 bases; nucleotides outside the gene matches: 5. The CDR3 length is 15 residues. The DNA for the CDR3 is TGTGCCAGCAGCACCCGACTAGCGGGGGTAGAGACCCAGTACTTC. Translating gives CASSTRLAGVETQYF.

The chain couples TRBV28 to TRBJ2-1; TRBD2 matches at 10 bases. There are 18 residues in the CDR3. The J segment lost 8 bases and the V segment lost 1 base, leaving 14 bases of the junction unmatched. Germline V gene sequence: CDR1 MDHEN, CDR2 SYDVKM. The CDR3 sequence is CASSLSSTLAGARDEQFF. The CDR3 DNA reads TGTGCCAGCAGTTTATCTTCGACTCTAGCGGGGGCGAGGGATGAGCAGTTCTTC.

The V gene is TRBV15, the J gene TRBJ1-4; the D gene is possibly TRBD1 (5 bases). The CDR3 covers 16 residues. CDR1 is LNHNV and CDR2 is YYDKDF in the germline V gene (reference sequence). V gave up 3 bases and J gave up 8 bases, with 19 bases separating them. DNA for the CDR3: TGTGCCACCAGCAGTTTAGGGAGGGGCGTGCGGGAAAAACTGTTTTTT. This codes for CATSSLGRGVREKLFF.